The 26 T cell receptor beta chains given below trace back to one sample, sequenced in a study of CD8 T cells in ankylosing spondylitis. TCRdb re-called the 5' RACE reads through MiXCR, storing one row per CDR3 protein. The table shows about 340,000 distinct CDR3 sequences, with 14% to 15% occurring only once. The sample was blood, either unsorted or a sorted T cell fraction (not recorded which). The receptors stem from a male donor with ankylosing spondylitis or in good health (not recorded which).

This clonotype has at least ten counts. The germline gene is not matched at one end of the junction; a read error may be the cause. The CDR3: CASSLGQQNTEAFF. The CDR3, as DNA: TGTGCCAGCAGCTTAGGACAACAGAACACTGAAGCTTTCTTT. V usage is TRBV5-1 and J usage is TRBJ1-1, with D possibly being TRBD1 (5 bases). CDR1 is SGHRS, CDR2 YFSETQ, per germline. The CDR3 covers 14 residues.

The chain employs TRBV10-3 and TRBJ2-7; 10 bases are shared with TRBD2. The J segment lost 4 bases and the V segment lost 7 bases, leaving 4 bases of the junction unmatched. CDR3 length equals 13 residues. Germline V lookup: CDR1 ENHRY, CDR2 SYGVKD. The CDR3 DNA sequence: TGTGCCATCAAAGCTAGCGGGAGTTACGAGCAGTACTTC. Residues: CAIKASGSYEQYF.

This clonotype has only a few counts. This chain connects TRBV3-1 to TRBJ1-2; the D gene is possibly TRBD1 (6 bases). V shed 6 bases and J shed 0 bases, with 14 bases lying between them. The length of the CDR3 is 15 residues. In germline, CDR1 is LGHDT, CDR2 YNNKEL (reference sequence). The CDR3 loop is CASSRDRRTNYGYTF. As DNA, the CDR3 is TGTGCCAGCAGTCGAGACAGGAGAACTAACTATGGCTACACCTTC.

CDR3 region: CSAGGQTQETQYF. CDR3 coding DNA: TGCAGTGCTGGGGGACAGACACAAGAGACCCAGTACTTC. The rearrangement uses TRBV20-1 and TRBJ2-5; 7 bases fit TRBD1. The CDR3 covers 13 residues. Looked up from germline, CDR1 is DFQATT and CDR2 is SNEGSKA (reference sequence). The trim removed 5 bases at V and 2 bases at J, leaving 5 bases unmatched.

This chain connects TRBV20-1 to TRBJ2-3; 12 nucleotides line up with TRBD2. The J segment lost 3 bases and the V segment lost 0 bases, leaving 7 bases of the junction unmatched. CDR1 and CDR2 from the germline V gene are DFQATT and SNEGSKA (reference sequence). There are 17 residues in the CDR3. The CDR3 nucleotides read TGCAGTGCTAGAGACCCGACTAGCGGGAGTAAGACAGATACGCAGTATTTT. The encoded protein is CSARDPTSGSKTDTQYF.

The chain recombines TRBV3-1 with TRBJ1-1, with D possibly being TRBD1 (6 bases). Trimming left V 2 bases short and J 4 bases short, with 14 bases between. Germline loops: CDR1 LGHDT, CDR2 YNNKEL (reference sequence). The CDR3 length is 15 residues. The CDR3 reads CASSQRGGAGTEAFF. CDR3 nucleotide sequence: TGTGCCAGCAGCCAAAGAGGGGGGGCCGGCACTGAAGCTTTCTTT.

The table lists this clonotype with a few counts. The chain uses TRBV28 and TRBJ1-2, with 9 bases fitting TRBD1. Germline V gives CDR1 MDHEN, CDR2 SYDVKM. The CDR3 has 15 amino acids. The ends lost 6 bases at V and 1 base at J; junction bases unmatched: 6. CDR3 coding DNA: TGTGCCAGCAGCCCGACAGGGGGTGTTAACTATGGCTACACCTTC. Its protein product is CASSPTGGVNYGYTF.

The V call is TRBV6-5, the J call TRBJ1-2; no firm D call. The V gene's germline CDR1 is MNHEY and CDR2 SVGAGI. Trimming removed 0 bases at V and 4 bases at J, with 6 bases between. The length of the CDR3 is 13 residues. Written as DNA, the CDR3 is TGTGCCAGCAGTTACTCGCGGACCTATGGCTACACCTTC. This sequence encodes CASSYSRTYGYTF.

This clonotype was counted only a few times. CDR3 protein: CSAENSDEQFF. The CDR3 coding sequence is TGCAGTGCCGAGAATAGCGATGAGCAGTTCTTC. The rearrangement joins TRBV20-1 to TRBJ2-1; TRBD2 might be the D (5 bases). V shed 6 bases and J shed 8 bases, with 11 bases lying between them. This CDR3 has 11 residues. CDR1 and CDR2 (germline): DFQATT, SNEGSKA (reference sequence).

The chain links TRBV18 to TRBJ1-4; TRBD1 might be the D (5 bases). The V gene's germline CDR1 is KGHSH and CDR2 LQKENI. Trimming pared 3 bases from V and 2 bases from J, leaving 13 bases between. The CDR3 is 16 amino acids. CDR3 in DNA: TGTGCCAGCTCACCCGGGGCGGTCGATACTAATGAAAAACTGTTTTTT. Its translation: CASSPGAVDTNEKLFF.

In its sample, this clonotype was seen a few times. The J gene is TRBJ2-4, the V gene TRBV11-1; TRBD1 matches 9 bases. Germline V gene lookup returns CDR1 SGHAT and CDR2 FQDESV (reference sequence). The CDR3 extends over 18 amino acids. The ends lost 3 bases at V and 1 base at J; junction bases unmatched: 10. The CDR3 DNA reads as TGTGCCAGCAGCTTTGGTCCGGGACAGGGATCGGCCAAAAACATTCAGTACTTC. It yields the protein CASSFGPGQGSAKNIQYF.

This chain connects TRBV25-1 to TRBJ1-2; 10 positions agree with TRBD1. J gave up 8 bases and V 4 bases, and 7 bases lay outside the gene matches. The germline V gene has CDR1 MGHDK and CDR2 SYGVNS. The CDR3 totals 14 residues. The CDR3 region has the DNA TGTGCCAGCAGTGCCCAGGGACAGGGGAGCGGCTACACCTTC. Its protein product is CASSAQGQGSGYTF.

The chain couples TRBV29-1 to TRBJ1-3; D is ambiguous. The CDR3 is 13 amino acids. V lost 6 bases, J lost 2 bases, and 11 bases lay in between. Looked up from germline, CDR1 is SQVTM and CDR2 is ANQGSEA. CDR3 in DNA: TGCAGCGTCGCCCCTCTGACTGGAAACACCATATATTTT. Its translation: CSVAPLTGNTIYF.

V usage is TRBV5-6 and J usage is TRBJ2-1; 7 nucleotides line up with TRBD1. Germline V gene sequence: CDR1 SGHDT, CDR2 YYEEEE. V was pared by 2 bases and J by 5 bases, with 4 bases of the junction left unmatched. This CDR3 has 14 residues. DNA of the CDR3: TGTGCCAGCAGCTTCCGGGACAGAAACAATGAGCAGTTCTTC. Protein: CASSFRDRNNEQFF.

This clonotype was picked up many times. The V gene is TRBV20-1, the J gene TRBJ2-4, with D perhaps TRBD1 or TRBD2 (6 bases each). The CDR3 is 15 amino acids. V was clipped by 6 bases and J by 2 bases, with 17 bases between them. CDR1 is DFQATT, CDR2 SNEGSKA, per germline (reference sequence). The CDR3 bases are TGCAGTGCGGGAGGACAGTTACTTTCCAAAAACATTCAGTACTTC. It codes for CSAGGQLLSKNIQYF.

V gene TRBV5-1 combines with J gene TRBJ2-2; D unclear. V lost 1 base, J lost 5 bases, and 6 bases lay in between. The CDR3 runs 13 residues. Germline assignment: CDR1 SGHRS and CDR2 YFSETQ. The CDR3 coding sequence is TGCGCCAGCAGCTTGAAAGAAACCGGGGAGCTGTTTTTT. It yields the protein CASSLKETGELFF.

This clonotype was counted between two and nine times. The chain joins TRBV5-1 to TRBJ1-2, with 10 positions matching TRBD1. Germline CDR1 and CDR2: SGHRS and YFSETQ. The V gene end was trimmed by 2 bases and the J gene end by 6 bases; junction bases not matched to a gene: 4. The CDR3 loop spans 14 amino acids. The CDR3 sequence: CASSLDGQGDGYTF. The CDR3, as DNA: TGCGCCAGCAGCTTAGACGGACAGGGGGATGGCTACACCTTC.

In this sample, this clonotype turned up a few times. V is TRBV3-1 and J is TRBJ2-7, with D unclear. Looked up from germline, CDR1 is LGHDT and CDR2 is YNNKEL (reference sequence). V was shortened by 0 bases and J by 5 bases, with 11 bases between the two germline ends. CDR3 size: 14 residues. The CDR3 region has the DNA TGTGCCAGCAGCCAAGATCTCGGGCTTAACGAGCAGTACTTC. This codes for CASSQDLGLNEQYF.

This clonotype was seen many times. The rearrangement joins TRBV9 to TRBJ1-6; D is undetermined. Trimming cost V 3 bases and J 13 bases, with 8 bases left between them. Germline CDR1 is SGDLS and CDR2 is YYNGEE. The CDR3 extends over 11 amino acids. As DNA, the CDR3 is TGTGCCAGCAGCGCACCCGGCCCCCTCCACTTT. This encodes CASSAPGPLHF.

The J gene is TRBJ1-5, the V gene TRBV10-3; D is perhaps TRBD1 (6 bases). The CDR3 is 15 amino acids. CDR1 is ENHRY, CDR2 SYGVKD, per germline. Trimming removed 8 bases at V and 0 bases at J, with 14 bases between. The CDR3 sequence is CAIAGDLYSNQPQHF. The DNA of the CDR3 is TGTGCCATCGCAGGGGACCTCTATAGCAATCAGCCCCAGCATTTT.

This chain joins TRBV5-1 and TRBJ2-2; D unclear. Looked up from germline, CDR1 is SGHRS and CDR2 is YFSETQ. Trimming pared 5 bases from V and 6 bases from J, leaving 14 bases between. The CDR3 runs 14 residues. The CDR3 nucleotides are TGCGCCAGCAGGATAGCAGCCATTCCCGGGGAGCTGTTTTTT. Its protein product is CASRIAAIPGELFF.

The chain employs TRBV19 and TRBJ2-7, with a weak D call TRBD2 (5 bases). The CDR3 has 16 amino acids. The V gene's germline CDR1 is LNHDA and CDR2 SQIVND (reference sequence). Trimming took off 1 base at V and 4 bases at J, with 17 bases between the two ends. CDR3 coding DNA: TGTGCCAGTAGTATAGGGGCTACGGCGGACTCATACGAGCAGTACTTC. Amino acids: CASSIGATADSYEQYF.

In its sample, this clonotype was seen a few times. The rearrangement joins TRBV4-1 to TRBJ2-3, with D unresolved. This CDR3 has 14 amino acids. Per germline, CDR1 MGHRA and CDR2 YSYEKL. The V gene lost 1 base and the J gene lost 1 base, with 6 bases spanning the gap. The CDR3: CASSQVRRTDTQYF. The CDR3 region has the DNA TGCGCCAGCAGCCAAGTTAGGCGCACAGATACGCAGTATTTT.

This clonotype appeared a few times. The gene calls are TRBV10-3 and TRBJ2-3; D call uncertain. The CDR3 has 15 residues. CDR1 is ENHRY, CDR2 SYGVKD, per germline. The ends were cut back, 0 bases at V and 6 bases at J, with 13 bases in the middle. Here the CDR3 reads CAISESGFEGDTQYF. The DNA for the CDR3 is TGTGCCATCAGTGAGTCGGGGTTCGAAGGGGATACGCAGTATTTT.

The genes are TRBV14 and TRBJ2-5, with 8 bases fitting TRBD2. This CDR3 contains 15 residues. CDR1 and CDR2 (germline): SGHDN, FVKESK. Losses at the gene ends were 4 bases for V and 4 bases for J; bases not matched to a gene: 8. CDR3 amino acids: CASSLLRGGPETQYF. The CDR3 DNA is TGTGCCAGCAGCCTCCTTCGGGGGGGCCCAGAGACCCAGTACTTC.

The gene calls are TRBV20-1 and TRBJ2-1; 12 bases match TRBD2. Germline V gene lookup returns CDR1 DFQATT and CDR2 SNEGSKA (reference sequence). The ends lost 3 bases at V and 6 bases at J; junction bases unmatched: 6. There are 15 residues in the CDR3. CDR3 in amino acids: CSASRTSGVFNEQFF. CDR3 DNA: TGCAGTGCTAGCCGGACTAGCGGGGTGTTCAATGAGCAGTTCTTC.